Following are 19 T cell receptor beta chains from one sample sequenced in a study of cytomegalovirus exposure and HLA in healthy donors. Generated by immunoSEQ multiplex PCR, the TCRdb table keeps only in-frame clones and is missing some. The top ten hold roughly 3.2% of the sample, which has 65,000 to 75,000 clones, around 94% seen once. The source material was PBMCs. Source of these receptors: a woman under 30 in good health and CMV-seropositive.

V usage is TRBV4-1 and J usage is TRBJ1-6, with TRBD1 identical over 7 bases. Trimming at V came to 0 bases and at J to 4 bases, leaving 6 bases not matched to a gene. Germline loops: CDR1 MGHRA, CDR2 YSYEKL. The CDR3 is 17 residues long. CDR3: CASSQDRGDRYNSPLHF. In nucleotides, the CDR3 is TGCGCCAGCAGCCAAGATCGCGGGGACAGATATAATTCACCCCTCCACTTT.

The chain links TRBV6-5 to TRBJ2-1, with 13 bases fitting TRBD2. The germline V gene encodes CDR1 MNHEY and CDR2 SVGAGI. CDR3 length equals 16 residues. Germline trimming cut 4 bases from V and 12 bases from J; bases unmatched to any gene: 12. The CDR3 loop is CASSSLPGLAGRGQFF. DNA for the CDR3: TGTGCCAGCAGTTCATTACCGGGACTAGCGGGAAGGGGGCAGTTCTTC.

The CDR3 region is CASSLGQVQSPQHF. The CDR3 DNA reads TGCGCCAGCAGCTTAGGACAGGTACAATCGCCCCAGCATTTT. The gene calls are TRBV4-1 and TRBJ1-5; 7 nucleotides agree with TRBD1. The germline gives CDR1 MGHRA, CDR2 YSYEKL. V gave up 5 bases and J gave up 9 bases; unmatched junction bases: 10. CDR3 length: 14 amino acids.

The V gene is TRBV13, the J gene TRBJ1-1; TRBD1 matches 10 bases. The CDR3 spans 17 residues. Unmatched junction bases numbered 10, after V lost 2 bases and J lost 4 bases. Germline CDR1 reads PRHDT; CDR2 reads FYEKMQ (reference sequence). The CDR3: CASSLSGTGVWSTEAFF. CDR3 coding DNA: TGTGCCAGCAGCTTATCCGGGACAGGGGTATGGAGCACTGAAGCTTTCTTT.

This clone was observed a few times. The genes are TRBV27 and TRBJ2-3; D gene uncertain. CDR3 length equals 14 residues. Germline assignment: CDR1 MNHEY and CDR2 SMNVEV (reference sequence). Trimming shortened V by 5 bases and J by 2 bases, and 11 bases separated the two germline ends. The CDR3 loop is CASSPLVPTDTQYF. DNA of the CDR3: TGTGCCAGCAGTCCCTTAGTCCCCACAGATACGCAGTATTTT.

V gene TRBV2 combines with J gene TRBJ1-6, with 9 bases matching TRBD1. V lost 7 bases to trimming and J lost 8 bases; unmatched junction nucleotides: 12. Germline CDR1 SNHLY, CDR2 FYNNEI. The CDR3 is 16 residues long. The CDR3 loop reads CASIGDRGQGHSPLHF. CDR3 coding DNA: TGTGCCAGCATAGGGGACCGGGGACAGGGTCATTCACCCCTCCACTTT.

This clone was detected a few times. This sequence joins TRBV25-1 and TRBJ1-1; D uncertain. V was shortened by 3 bases and J by 4 bases, with 6 bases between the two germline ends. This CDR3 spans 12 amino acids. Germline V CDR1 and CDR2: MGHDK, SYGVNS. The CDR3 protein is CASSDPGTEAFF. The CDR3 bases are TGTGCCAGCAGTGATCCCGGCACTGAAGCTTTCTTT.

The gene calls are TRBV5-1 and TRBJ2-1; 7 bases are a match to TRBD2. Trimming took 0 bases from V and 5 from J; bases not matched to a gene: 5. CDR3 length: 15 residues. Germline loops: CDR1 SGHRS, CDR2 YFSETQ. This CDR3 is CASSLASGRDNEQFF. The CDR3 DNA reads TGCGCCAGCAGCTTGGCTAGCGGTCGAGACAATGAGCAGTTCTTC.

V and J are TRBV19 and TRBJ2-2; D possibly corresponds to TRBD1 (5 bases). V was shortened by 4 bases and J by 4 bases, with 7 bases between the two germline ends. This CDR3 contains 13 residues. The V gene's germline CDR1 is LNHDA and CDR2 SQIVND (reference sequence). The chain's CDR3 is CASSRGFTGELFF. CDR3 bases: TGTGCCAGTAGTAGGGGCTTCACCGGGGAGCTGTTTTTT.

This clone appeared a few times. The rearrangement uses TRBV6-1 and TRBJ1-4; 9 nucleotides align to TRBD1. The junction had 4 bases not matched to a gene; V was cut back by 6 bases and J by 2 bases. Germline CDR1 and CDR2: MNHNS and SASEGT. The CDR3 runs to 15 residues. CDR3 nucleotide sequence: TGTGCCAGCAGCGGTACAGGGGGCACTAATGAAAAACTGTTTTTT. Residues: CASSGTGGTNEKLFF.

In DNA, the CDR3 is TGTGCCATCAACGACAGGGGTCTTAATTCACCCCTCCACTTT. Translating it yields CAINDRGLNSPLHF. The genes are TRBV10-3 and TRBJ1-6, with 8 bases identical to TRBD1. The V segment lost 7 bases and the J segment 6 bases; nucleotides outside the gene matches: 5. CDR3 length: 14 residues. The V gene's germline CDR1 is ENHRY and CDR2 SYGVKD.

The gene calls are TRBV29-1 and TRBJ2-7, with 10 bases fitting TRBD1. The CDR3 loop spans 14 amino acids. Trimming removed 2 bases from V and 3 bases from J; junction bases left unmatched: 4. Germline V gene sequence: CDR1 SQVTM, CDR2 ANQGSEA. CDR3 DNA sequence: TGCAGCGTTGAACCGGGACAGGGGCACTACGAGCAGTACTTC. Its translation is CSVEPGQGHYEQYF.

The rearrangement links TRBV30 to TRBJ1-6; 8 nucleotides agree with TRBD1. The length of the CDR3 is 15 residues. Germline assignment: CDR1 GTSNPN and CDR2 SVGIG (reference sequence). V gave up 6 bases and J gave up 7 bases; unmatched junction bases: 11. This CDR3 is CACQITGTGNSPLHF. CDR3 in DNA: TGTGCCTGTCAAATCACCGGGACAGGAAATTCACCCCTCCACTTT.

The chain is built from TRBV14 and TRBJ1-2, with D possibly matching TRBD1 (5 bases). Germline V lookup: CDR1 SGHDN, CDR2 FVKESK. The V end was cut by 0 bases, the J end by 3 bases, with 8 bases between. This CDR3 has 14 amino acids. CDR3 region: CASSQEGVDYGYTF. The CDR3 DNA reads TGTGCCAGCAGCCAAGAAGGGGTCGACTATGGCTACACCTTC.

The chain carries TRBV6-1 and TRBJ1-6, with D unclear. This CDR3 region has 15 residues. Germline V gene lookup returns CDR1 MNHNS and CDR2 SASEGT. Trimming pared 9 bases from V and 0 bases from J, leaving 12 bases between. CDR3 in DNA: TGTGCCAGTCAACAGCAGAGCTCCTATAATTCACCCCTCCACTTT. Translation: CASQQQSSYNSPLHF.

The rearrangement links TRBV5-1 to TRBJ2-7; tentative D call: TRBD2 (6 bases). CDR3 length equals 12 residues. The germline V gene has CDR1 SGHRS and CDR2 YFSETQ. V was pared by 4 bases and J by 5 bases, with 10 bases between. The CDR3 sequence is CASSGGVHEQYF. CDR3 DNA: TGCGCCAGCAGCGGAGGGGTCCACGAGCAGTACTTC.

V is TRBV6-5 and J is TRBJ2-7; 7 positions agree with TRBD2. Germline V lookup: CDR1 MNHEY, CDR2 SVGAGI. CDR3 size: 14 residues. Trimming cost V 2 bases and J 4 bases; bases outside gene matches: 5. The CDR3 bases are TGTGCCAGCAGTTACCGGGGGGACTCATACGAGCAGTACTTC. It specifies CASSYRGDSYEQYF.

This clone showed up just once. This chain connects TRBV30 to TRBJ2-7; TRBD2 matches at 7 bases. The CDR3 contains 18 residues. The ends lost 5 bases at V and 2 bases at J; junction bases unmatched: 21. Germline CDR1 is GTSNPN and CDR2 is SVGIG (reference sequence). The chain's CDR3 is CAWESPLGGSEKAYEQYF. CDR3 bases: TGTGCCTGGGAGTCCCCTTTGGGCGGGAGTGAAAAGGCCTACGAGCAGTACTTC.

The chain combines TRBV5-1 with TRBJ1-2; 11 positions match TRBD1. Germline trimming cut 4 bases from V and 7 bases from J; bases unmatched to any gene: 3. This CDR3 region has 13 residues. From germline, CDR1 is SGHRS and CDR2 YFSETQ. The CDR3 coding sequence is TGCGCCAGCAGCCCGGACAGGGGGCTTGGCTACACCTTC. Protein sequence: CASSPDRGLGYTF.